A single sample is the source of the 27 T cell receptor beta chains below, sequenced in a study of blood T cells in healthy people across ages. PCR was performed a second time for roughly 7 to 11 cycles using a sample-barcoded 5' primer and a J-beta primer mix. TCRdb ran MiXCR on the 5' RACE reads and lists one entry per CDR3 protein. Of about 1,400,000 distinct CDR3 sequences in the sample, roughly 40% were seen once. The sequenced sample was blood. Receptor source: a woman aged 18-30 years in good health.

CDR3 in amino acids: CASSPGTGLREYF. The CDR3 DNA reads TGTGCCAGCTCACCCGGGACAGGCCTACGAGAGTACTTC. This rearrangement joins TRBV18 to TRBJ2-4, with 8 bases identical to TRBD1. Germline V gene lookup returns CDR1 KGHSH and CDR2 LQKENI. With 3 bases clipped from V and 14 bases from J, the junction kept 9 bases outside the gene matches. The CDR3 is made up of 13 amino acids.

This clonotype was detected a few times. This chain links TRBV20-1 with TRBJ2-4; 11 bases match TRBD2. The germline CDR1 and CDR2 sequences are DFQATT and SNEGSKA (reference sequence). J lost 3 bases, V lost 6 bases, and 13 bases had no gene match. The CDR3 length is 17 residues. CDR3: CSAPPSGTSGFKNIQYF. DNA of the CDR3: TGCAGTGCCCCCCCGTCCGGGACTAGCGGCTTCAAAAACATTCAGTACTTC.

Remarks on this clonotype: A much larger clone differs by one base, so this may be a read error. V is TRBV6-5 and J is TRBJ2-7; D may be TRBD1 or TRBD2 (5 bases each). Per germline, CDR1 MNHEY and CDR2 SVGAGI. This CDR3 contains 13 residues. CDR3 DNA sequence: TGTACCAGCAGTTACCGGGGCCCTTACGAGCAGTACTTC. Encoded protein: CTSSYRGPYEQYF.

The table lists this clonotype with a few counts. V usage is TRBV2 and J usage is TRBJ2-2; 7 bases fit TRBD1. The length of the CDR3 is 12 residues. J lost 6 bases, V lost 7 bases, and 2 bases had no gene match. The germline V gene encodes CDR1 SNHLY and CDR2 FYNNEI. The CDR3 DNA is TGTGCCAGCAACCAGGGGGCCGGGGAGCTGTTTTTT. It translates to CASNQGAGELFF.

This sequence joins TRBV7-2 and TRBJ1-6; TRBD1 aligns across 9 bases. Trimming took 5 bases from V and 7 from J; bases not matched to a gene: 12. Germline loops: CDR1 SGHTA, CDR2 FQGNSA. The CDR3 totals 17 residues. As DNA, the CDR3 is TGTGCCAGCAGCCTAACACCCGCCGGGACAGGGAATTCACCCCTCCACTTT. Translation: CASSLTPAGTGNSPLHF.

This clonotype was seen just once. This chain links TRBV6-6 with TRBJ2-1; D is unresolved. With 1 base removed from V and 13 bases from J, the gap between germline ends came to 26 bases. The CDR3 length is 17 residues. The germline V gene encodes CDR1 MNHNY and CDR2 SVGAGI (reference sequence). In nucleotides, the CDR3 is TGTGCCAGCAGTTACTACTCGGGCAGATCCGGTAAAGAGACCCAGTTCTTC. Translated, it gives CASSYYSGRSGKETQFF.

The rearrangement uses TRBV5-1 and TRBJ2-1; 12 bases match TRBD2. V lost 10 bases and J lost 9; bases outside the gene matches: 11. Germline CDR1 and CDR2: SGHRS and YFSETQ. The CDR3 spans 14 residues. In DNA, the CDR3 is TGCGCCTGTTCTAGCGGGGGGGCCACCGGTGAGCAGTTCTTC. This translates into CACSSGGATGEQFF.

This clonotype was seen more than once but under ten times. V is TRBV12-3 or TRBV12-4 and J is TRBJ2-5; 10 bases map to TRBD2. The CDR3 sequence is 14 residues long. The junction had 9 bases not matched to a gene; V was cut back by 1 base and J by 13 bases. CDR3 sequence: CASSLEPSGGDGYF. In DNA form, the CDR3 reads TGTGCCAGCAGTTTAGAGCCTAGCGGGGGCGACGGGTACTTC.

This clonotype was seen only a few times. This chain connects TRBV20-1 to TRBJ1-4; 7 bases are a match to TRBD1. The length of the CDR3 is 14 residues. The germline V gene encodes CDR1 DFQATT and CDR2 SNEGSKA (reference sequence). The trim removed 6 bases at V and 4 bases at J, leaving 8 bases unmatched. The CDR3 DNA follows: TGCAGTGCAGTAAAGGGACAGTTTAATGAAAAACTGTTTTTT. Its translation: CSAVKGQFNEKLFF.

This clonotype has only a few counts. The chain has TRBV5-1 and TRBJ1-2; maybe TRBD1 (6 bases). The CDR3 is 14 amino acids. V lost 2 bases and J 8 bases, leaving 16 bases between the germline ends. Germline assignment: CDR1 SGHRS and CDR2 YFSETQ. CDR3 bases: TGCGCCAGCAGCTTCTTACAGGGAGGATCAGGCTACACCTTC. Its protein product is CASSFLQGGSGYTF. Full variable domain (outside the CDR3, taken from reference TRBV5-1 and TRBJ1-2): KAGVTQTPRYLIKTRGQQVTLSCSPISGHRSVSWYQQTPGQGLQFLFEYFSETQRNKGNFPGRFSGRQFSNSRSEMNVSTLELGDSALYLCASSFLQGGSGYTFGSGTRLTVV.

The V gene is TRBV20-1, the J gene TRBJ1-4; 8 nucleotides match TRBD1. The CDR3 consists of 13 residues. The ends lost 6 bases at V and 8 bases at J; junction bases unmatched: 8. Germline loops: CDR1 DFQATT, CDR2 SNEGSKA (reference sequence). The CDR3 nucleotides read TGCAGTGCCTCACAGGGGGTGCGGGAAAAACTGTTTTTT. Protein: CSASQGVREKLFF.

The chain joins TRBV7-2 to TRBJ2-7; the match to TRBD2 covers 16 bases. Germline V lookup: CDR1 SGHTA, CDR2 FQGNSA. The trim removed 6 bases at V and 4 bases at J, leaving 12 bases unmatched. The length of the CDR3 is 18 residues. The chain's CDR3 is CASSLTGLAGGTGYEQYF. CDR3 sequence (DNA): TGTGCCAGCAGTCTAACGGGACTAGCGGGAGGGACGGGATACGAGCAGTACTTC.

V usage is TRBV11-2 and J usage is TRBJ1-6; 9 nucleotides line up with TRBD1. CDR3 length equals 20 residues. V lost 4 bases to trimming and J lost 8 bases; unmatched junction nucleotides: 21. Germline CDR1 is SGHAT and CDR2 is FQNNGV. This CDR3 reads CASSSDRGFGQGFLDSPLHF. The DNA of the CDR3 is TGTGCCAGCAGCTCCGATAGGGGATTTGGACAGGGGTTTTTGGATTCACCCCTCCACTTT. Together with reference TRBV11-2 and TRBJ1-6, the CDR3 gives the full variable domain: EAGVAQSPRYKIIEKRQSVAFWCNPISGHATLYWYQQILGQGPKLLIQFQNNGVVDDSQLPKDRFSAERLKGVDSTLKIQPAKLEDSAVYLCASSSDRGFGQGFLDSPLHFGNGTRLTVT.

The V call is TRBV6-1, the J call TRBJ2-7; D is ambiguous. The CDR3 runs to 14 residues. In germline, CDR1 is MNHNS, CDR2 SASEGT. The V and J ends lost 6 bases and 4 bases respectively, with 16 bases between them. CDR3 bases: TGTGCCAGCAGGCCGGCACACGTCCGGTACGAGCAGTACTTC. Translated: CASRPAHVRYEQYF.

This clonotype was observed many times. Germline is not matched at one junction end, which may reflect a read error. The chain recombines TRBV5-1 with TRBJ1-1; the D is unclear. This CDR3 has 13 residues. From germline, CDR1 is SGHRS and CDR2 YFSETQ. The CDR3 DNA follows: TGTGCCAGCAGCTTAGGGAGGGACACTGAAGCTTTCTTT. This encodes CASSLGRDTEAFF.

V gene TRBV6-5 combines with J gene TRBJ1-2; D may be TRBD1 (6 bases). The CDR3 has 17 residues. In germline, CDR1 is MNHEY, CDR2 SVGAGI. With 2 bases removed from V and 3 bases from J, the gap between germline ends came to 19 bases. CDR3 nucleotides: TGTGCCAGCAGTTACGGCGTGGTCAGGGGCAATCACTATGGCTACACCTTC. This encodes CASSYGVVRGNHYGYTF.

As for this clonotype: A clone one base away is much larger, so this may be a read error. The genes are TRBV6-2 or TRBV6-3 and TRBJ2-3; unclear D gene. Trimming took off 2 bases at V and 4 bases at J, with 4 bases between the two ends. This CDR3 is 12 amino acids long. Germline values: CDR1 MNHEY, CDR2 SVGEGT. The chain's CDR3 is CASSYDPDTQYF. The CDR3, as DNA: TGTGCCAGCAGTTACGACCCAGATACGCAGTATTTT.

This clonotype was counted a few times. The chain carries TRBV6-5 and TRBJ2-7; D could derive from TRBD1 or TRBD2 (5 bases each). From germline, CDR1 is MNHEY and CDR2 SVGAGI. The V end was cut by 0 bases, the J end by 0 bases, with 9 bases between. The CDR3 runs to 15 residues. The CDR3 sequence is CASSYSGDASYEQYF. The CDR3 nucleotides are TGTGCCAGCAGTTACTCGGGGGACGCCTCCTACGAGCAGTACTTC.

The chain uses TRBV11-2 and TRBJ1-5; D is uncertain. Germline loops: CDR1 SGHAT, CDR2 FQNNGV. The CDR3 is made up of 14 amino acids. V lost 1 base, J lost 2 bases, and 6 bases lay in between. The CDR3 is CASSLAWGNQPQHF. CDR3 coding DNA: TGTGCCAGCAGCTTAGCTTGGGGCAATCAGCCCCAGCATTTT.

Details on this clonotype: Germline and junction disagree at one end, which may indicate a read error. This rearrangement joins TRBV5-1 to TRBJ1-1; D gene ambiguous. The germline V gene encodes CDR1 SGHRS and CDR2 YFSETQ. The CDR3 totals 15 residues. CDR3 protein: CASSLSGVPNIEAFF. CDR3 DNA sequence: TGCGCCAGCAGCTTGTCTGGGGTCCCGAACATTGAAGCTTTCTTT.

The genes are TRBV27 and TRBJ2-7; D perhaps matches TRBD1 (6 bases). The V end was cut by 4 bases, the J end by 4 bases, with 17 bases between. CDR1 and CDR2 from the germline V gene are MNHEY and SMNVEV (reference sequence). CDR3 length equals 15 residues. Written as DNA, the CDR3 is TGTGCCAGCAGTTACACCGGGACACCGAGTTACGAGCAGTACTTC. Protein sequence: CASSYTGTPSYEQYF.

The J gene is TRBJ1-2, the V gene TRBV5-1, with 9 bases lining up with TRBD1. CDR1 and CDR2 (germline): SGHRS, YFSETQ. This CDR3 has 16 amino acids. V lost 1 base and J lost 8; bases outside the gene matches: 12. CDR3 bases: TGCGCCAGCAGCTTGAAATCGGGACAGGGAGATCGAGGCTACACCTTC. Protein product: CASSLKSGQGDRGYTF.

This clonotype was recorded a few times. The V and J genes are TRBV7-9 and TRBJ2-7; tentatively, D is TRBD2 (6 bases). The germline gives CDR1 SEHNR, CDR2 FQNEAQ (reference sequence). This CDR3 comprises 13 residues. V lost 5 bases, J lost 6 bases, and 14 bases lay in between. CDR3 region: CASSLGLATEQYF. CDR3 bases: TGTGCCAGCAGCCTGGGACTCGCGACCGAGCAGTACTTC.

In its sample, this clonotype was seen a few times. The rearrangement uses TRBV6-5 and TRBJ2-7; D gene unclear. The germline gives CDR1 MNHEY, CDR2 SVGAGI. V was pared by 2 bases and J by 3 bases, with 8 bases between. The CDR3 consists of 13 residues. This CDR3 is CASSYQDGYEQYF. CDR3 in DNA: TGTGCCAGCAGTTACCAAGACGGCTACGAGCAGTACTTC.

This clonotype has more than one count but fewer than ten. CDR3 sequence: CASRTLAGVSYNEQFF. The DNA of the CDR3 is TGCGCCAGCAGGACACTAGCGGGAGTGTCCTACAATGAGCAGTTCTTC. The chain employs TRBV5-1 and TRBJ2-1; TRBD2 matches at 11 bases. Trimming cost V 5 bases and J 1 base; bases outside gene matches: 5. Per germline, CDR1 SGHRS and CDR2 YFSETQ. There are 16 residues in the CDR3.

V gene TRBV4-1 combines with J gene TRBJ1-5, with 9 bases lining up with TRBD1. Germline V gene lookup returns CDR1 MGHRA and CDR2 YSYEKL. There are 15 residues in the CDR3. Trimming at V came to 4 bases and at J to 2 bases, leaving 3 bases not matched to a gene. The CDR3 DNA reads as TGCGCCAGCAGCCGGACAGGGGAAGGCAATCAGCCCCAGCATTTT. Translation gives CASSRTGEGNQPQHF.

The rearrangement links TRBV29-1 to TRBJ1-4, with TRBD1 as a possible D gene (6 bases). There are 12 residues in the CDR3. Germline CDR1 is SQVTM and CDR2 is ANQGSEA. Trimming shortened V by 3 bases and J by 6 bases, and 8 bases separated the two germline ends. The DNA of the CDR3 is TGCAGCGTTGACAGGGGTGATGAAAAACTGTTTTTT. The encoded protein is CSVDRGDEKLFF.